This TCR beta chain appears in the sequencing data of a study of T cell responses to AZD1222 COVID-19 vaccine. Regarding the study as a whole: Only a handful of people who got AZD1222 tested seropositive at baseline. Two AZD1222 doses significantly raised spike-specific TCR breadth and depth over controls. Most donors were white British, females outnumbered males, and clonal diversity was possibly underestimated.

A remark on this clone: Its target is not known.

The repertoire was sequenced with immunoSEQ multiplex PCR; TCRdb's copy has only in-frame clones and lacks some. The data contain 110,000 or so clones, about 85% of them singletons. V lost 4 bases to trimming and J lost 3 bases, with 16 bases between them. Germline V gives CDR1 SGHNT, CDR2 YYREEE (reference sequence). The CDR3 consists of 15 residues. This TCR came from an adult who received the AZD1222 COVID-19 vaccine. The material was peripheral blood, obtained 28 days after the second AZD1222 dose. This chain links TRBV5-4 with TRBJ2-5; the D is unclear. The CDR3 loop is CASSREGRKEETQYF. DNA for the CDR3: TGTGCCAGCAGCCGAGAAGGACGGAAGGAAGAGACCCAGTACTTC.